What follows are 22 T cell receptor beta chains derived from one specimen sequenced in a study of T cell responses to AZD1222 COVID-19 vaccine. Assay used: immunoSEQ multiplex PCR; TCRdb lists only in-frame clones, some missing. The sample yields roughly 170,000 clones, about 90% seen once. Sample: peripheral blood, taken on day 0 of AZD1222 vaccination. These receptors originate from an adult in good health.

The V gene is TRBV5-4, the J gene TRBJ1-1; D unclear. The CDR3 loop spans 15 amino acids. Looked up from germline, CDR1 is SGHNT and CDR2 is YYREEE (reference sequence). The ends were cut back, 4 bases at V and 5 bases at J, with 18 bases in the middle. The chain's CDR3 is CASSGSDFGETEAFF. The CDR3, as DNA: TGTGCCAGCAGCGGATCGGACTTCGGCGAGACTGAAGCTTTCTTT. Combining the CDR3 with reference TRBV5-4 and TRBJ1-1 gives the whole variable domain ETGVTQSPTHLIKTRGQQVTLRCSSQSGHNTVSWYQQALGQGPQFIFQYYREEENGRGNFPPRFSGLQFPNYSSELNVNALELDDSALYLCASSGSDFGETEAFFGQGTRLTVV.

This clone has a handful of counts. This sequence joins TRBV19 and TRBJ2-3, with TRBD2 matching over 14 bases. Germline values: CDR1 LNHDA, CDR2 SQIVND (reference sequence). The CDR3 consists of 18 residues. V shed 5 bases and J 6 bases; nucleotides not matched to a gene: 13. This chain's CDR3 is CASSHVPGLAGDRDTQYF. CDR3 in DNA: TGTGCCAGTAGTCACGTACCGGGACTAGCGGGAGATAGGGATACGCAGTATTTT.

This chain connects TRBV11-2 to TRBJ2-4, with 11 bases identical to TRBD1. The CDR3 consists of 17 residues. Trimming took 9 bases from V and 0 from J; bases not matched to a gene: 10. Germline V gene sequence: CDR1 SGHAT, CDR2 FQNNGV. CDR3 bases: TGTGCCAGAACCGGGGACAGGGGGACGCTAGCCAAAAACATTCAGTACTTC. Translating gives CARTGDRGTLAKNIQYF.

The gene calls are TRBV4-1 and TRBJ1-4, with TRBD1 matching 7 bases. This CDR3 region has 14 residues. The V gene end was trimmed by 4 bases and the J gene end by 5 bases; junction bases not matched to a gene: 4. Germline CDR1 MGHRA, CDR2 YSYEKL. CDR3 sequence (DNA): TGCGCCAGCAGCCTCAGGGACAGAAATGAAAAACTGTTTTTT. This translates into CASSLRDRNEKLFF.

This clone came up once. The chain has TRBV2 and TRBJ2-3; D uncertain. This CDR3 spans 14 amino acids. V dropped 6 bases and J dropped 2 bases, with 12 bases sitting between them. CDR1 and CDR2 from the germline V gene are SNHLY and FYNNEI. CDR3 nucleotide sequence: TGTGCCAGCAGGCCCGTGGCTTTCACAGATACGCAGTATTTT. Its protein is CASRPVAFTDTQYF.

The genes are TRBV2 and TRBJ2-7; the D gene could be TRBD1 or TRBD2 (5 bases each). The ends were cut back, 4 bases at V and 0 bases at J, with 19 bases in the middle. Germline lookup yields CDR1 SNHLY and CDR2 FYNNEI. This CDR3 contains 17 residues. In nucleotides, the CDR3 is TGTGCCAGCAGTGGCCGCCGCCCCGGGACGGTCTCCTACGAGCAGTACTTC. Translating it yields CASSGRRPGTVSYEQYF.

This clone was detected only once. The V and J genes are TRBV28 and TRBJ1-2, with a tentative D call TRBD1 (5 bases). This CDR3 is built from 13 residues. Germline V gene sequence: CDR1 MDHEN, CDR2 SYDVKM. The ends were cut back, 5 bases at V and 8 bases at J, with 15 bases in the middle. DNA for the CDR3: TGTGCCAGCAGTATCCCGGGGACGTACGGCTACACCTTC. This codes for CASSIPGTYGYTF.

This clone was recorded once. The chain couples TRBV3-1 (or the pseudogene TRBV3-2) to TRBJ2-7; 8 bases match TRBD2. This CDR3 is built from 14 residues. The germline gives CDR1 LGHDT, CDR2 YNNKEL (reference sequence). V was pared by 4 bases and J by 0 bases, with 2 bases of the junction left unmatched. CDR3: CASSPGTSSYEQYF. The CDR3 DNA follows: TGTGCCAGCAGCCCCGGGACTAGCTCCTACGAGCAGTACTTC.

The chain carries TRBV5-1 and TRBJ2-3; 12 bases agree with TRBD2. Germline lookup yields CDR1 SGHRS and CDR2 YFSETQ. This CDR3 has 15 amino acids. Trimming cost V 7 bases and J 8 bases; bases outside gene matches: 11. The CDR3 region has the DNA TGCGCCAGCCGGACTAGCGGGACTTCGGGGGGTACGCAGTATTTT. It translates to CASRTSGTSGGTQYF.

The chain couples TRBV6-6 to TRBJ2-1, with 8 bases lining up with TRBD1. The V gene's germline CDR1 is MNHNY and CDR2 SVGAGI (reference sequence). The CDR3 length is 17 residues. J lost 1 base, V lost 5 bases, and 10 bases had no gene match. CDR3 amino acids: CASSRNSGTGSYNEQFF. The CDR3 DNA follows: TGTGCCAGCAGTCGTAATTCCGGGACAGGTTCCTACAATGAGCAGTTCTTC.

The chain uses TRBV12-3 or TRBV12-4 and TRBJ2-7; tentatively, D is TRBD1 (5 bases). The CDR3 totals 13 residues. Trimming took 7 bases from V and 2 from J, leaving 12 bases between them. CDR3 DNA: TGTGCCAGCAAGGCGGACAACGCCTACGAGCAGTACTTC. It translates to CASKADNAYEQYF.

The chain uses TRBV5-1 and TRBJ1-1; TRBD1 might be the D (5 bases). Germline lookup yields CDR1 SGHRS and CDR2 YFSETQ. This CDR3 is built from 12 residues. V lost 0 bases to trimming and J lost 10 bases, with 10 bases between them. CDR3 sequence (DNA): TGCGCCAGCAGCTTGGATGGGGCCCGAGCTTTCTTT. Its translation is CASSLDGARAFF.

CDR3 sequence (DNA): TGCAGCGTGAGGGGGGAGTTAAACATTCAGTACTTC. Translating gives CSVRGELNIQYF. The V and J genes are TRBV29-1 and TRBJ2-4; D tentatively reads TRBD1 or TRBD2 (6 bases each). Germline CDR1 reads SQVTM; CDR2 reads ANQGSEA. Between the trimmed V and J ends, which lost 6 bases and 6 bases, there was a span of 12 bases. This CDR3 has 12 residues. Complete variable domain (other parts from reference TRBV29-1 and TRBJ2-4): SAVISQKPSRDICQRGTSLTIQCQVDSQVTMMFWYRQQPGQSLTLIATANQGSEATYESGFVIDKFPISRPNLTFSTLTVSNMSPEDSSIYLCSVRGELNIQYFGAGTRLSVL.

The chain is built from TRBV11-2 and TRBJ1-2; 8 nucleotides match TRBD1. The CDR3 is made up of 15 amino acids. The germline V gene has CDR1 SGHAT and CDR2 FQNNGV. Trimming took 4 bases from V and 4 from J; bases not matched to a gene: 8. CDR3 amino acids: CASSSTGGYGYGYTF. DNA of the CDR3: TGTGCCAGCAGCTCAACAGGGGGTTATGGCTATGGCTACACCTTC.

V and J are TRBV19 and TRBJ2-1; TRBD2 might be the D (6 bases). Trimming removed 3 bases from V and 8 bases from J, with 11 bases in between. CDR3 length: 13 residues. The germline gives CDR1 LNHDA, CDR2 SQIVND (reference sequence). The CDR3 here is CASSMGGVYEQFF. The DNA for the CDR3 is TGTGCCAGTAGTATGGGAGGTGTCTATGAGCAGTTCTTC.

The chain combines TRBV18 with TRBJ2-7, with 10 bases identical to TRBD2. This CDR3 is built from 17 residues. V gave up 1 base and J gave up 7 bases; unmatched junction bases: 13. Germline loops: CDR1 KGHSH, CDR2 LQKENI. The CDR3 here is CASSPQGLAEPWGEQYF. Here the CDR3 DNA reads TGTGCCAGCTCACCACAAGGACTAGCGGAACCCTGGGGGGAGCAGTACTTC.

The chain carries TRBV11-2 and TRBJ2-1, with 7 bases that match TRBD2. The germline CDR1 and CDR2 sequences are SGHAT and FQNNGV. The length of the CDR3 is 15 residues. V lost 6 bases, J lost 2 bases, and 7 bases stayed unmatched. The CDR3 sequence is CASRLGLGAYNEQFF. The CDR3 DNA sequence: TGTGCCAGCAGACTTGGACTAGGGGCCTACAATGAGCAGTTCTTC.

This clone showed up just a few times. The rearrangement uses TRBV4-1 and TRBJ1-2; 7 nucleotides line up with TRBD1. Germline lookup yields CDR1 MGHRA and CDR2 YSYEKL. The trim removed 0 bases at V and 7 bases at J, leaving 11 bases unmatched. CDR3 length: 16 residues. The CDR3 bases are TGCGCCAGCAGCCAAGATTCGGGGGACAGCTTCCGTGGCTACACCTTC. Encoded protein: CASSQDSGDSFRGYTF.

The rearrangement links TRBV19 to TRBJ2-1; 9 bases map to TRBD2. J was trimmed by 10 bases and V by 5 bases; bases with no gene match: 12. CDR1 is LNHDA, CDR2 SQIVND, per germline (reference sequence). The CDR3 is 15 amino acids. In DNA, the CDR3 is TGTGCCAGTAGTCCCAGGGCTAGCGGGGCAGGGGAGCAGTTCTTC. It encodes CASSPRASGAGEQFF.

The gene calls are TRBV2 and TRBJ2-3; 8 nucleotides agree with TRBD1. Looked up from germline, CDR1 is SNHLY and CDR2 is FYNNEI. This CDR3 contains 14 residues. After removal of 8 bases from V and 2 bases from J, the junction contained 6 bases not matched to a gene. Here the CDR3 reads CASLDRGATDTQYF. In nucleotides, the CDR3 is TGTGCCAGCCTCGACAGGGGTGCCACAGATACGCAGTATTTT.

The CDR3 region has the DNA TGTGCCAGCAGCCCTTCCCCGGGACGGATTCGCTACGAGCAGTACTTC. It specifies CASSPSPGRIRYEQYF. This chain connects TRBV28 to TRBJ2-7; the D gene could be TRBD1 or TRBD2 (5 bases each). This CDR3 spans 16 amino acids. Germline V lookup: CDR1 MDHEN, CDR2 SYDVKM. V lost 6 bases, J lost 3 bases, and 21 bases lay in between.

The chain joins TRBV28 to TRBJ2-3; D not certain. The CDR3 extends over 14 amino acids. Germline-derived CDR1 and CDR2 are MDHEN and SYDVKM. Trimming took 5 bases from V and 2 from J, leaving 11 bases between them. CDR3 protein: CASSTPSLTDTQYF. The DNA of the CDR3 is TGTGCCAGCAGTACACCCTCCCTCACAGATACGCAGTATTTT.